There are many counts of the clone carrying this TCR beta chain. Germline CDR1 is MNHNS and CDR2 is SASEGT. The CDR3 extends over 19 amino acids. V was pared by 1 base and J by 4 bases, with 16 bases of the junction left unmatched. This sample is drawn from a study of T-cell reconstitution after alpha-beta-depleted transplantation in children. Unique molecular identifiers were built into the TCRbeta library. Via MiXCR, TCRdb re-called the PCR reads, giving one row per CDR3 protein. The sample has around 100,000 distinct CDR3 sequences; 10% are singletons. The sequence was collected from a boy between 2 and 10 years old with acute lymphoblastic leukemia, due to receive a stem cell transplant. The chain joins TRBV6-1 to TRBJ2-1, with 7 bases aligning to TRBD2. The material sequenced was PBMCs, taken before TCRalphabeta/CD19-depleted stem cell transplant. The CDR3 protein is CASSEGLPLVRRGYNEQFF. As DNA, the CDR3 is TGTGCCAGCAGTGAAGGTCTTCCCCTCGTCAGGCGGGGGTACAATGAGCAGTTCTTC.